One sample yielded the 11 T cell receptor beta chains listed below, sequenced in a study of shared clonotypes between healthy human individuals. The assay was immunoSEQ multiplex PCR, and TCRdb's table has in-frame clones only and misses some. The sample consists of around 2.1 million clones, under 95% of them appearing once. Positive CCR7 selection of CD45RO-negative cells yielded the naive CD8 cells, and terminally differentiated effector memory CD45RA+ cells were excluded. Sequenced sample: naive CD8+ T cells from PBMCs. The receptors stem from a young man in good health. Some clones in this sample may be carry-over from other donors' samples.

This chain connects TRBV6-5 to TRBJ1-1, with TRBD1 as a possible D gene (5 bases). Trimming removed 2 bases at V and 11 bases at J, with 9 bases between. From germline, CDR1 is MNHEY and CDR2 SVGAGI. The CDR3 sequence is 11 residues long. In DNA form, the CDR3 reads TGTGCCAGCAGTTACGGGGACGGTGCTTTCTTT. It codes for CASSYGDGAFF.

This clone was seen more than once but under ten times. The rearrangement links TRBV28 to TRBJ2-2; 10 bases match TRBD2. V gave up 6 bases and J gave up 6 bases; unmatched junction bases: 13. Germline CDR1 and CDR2: MDHEN and SYDVKM. The CDR3 has 17 residues. The CDR3 region has the DNA TGTGCCAGCAGCCTAGCGGGAGAGGGGAGAGGTGCCGGGGAGCTGTTTTTT. This codes for CASSLAGEGRGAGELFF.

This chain connects TRBV7-2 to TRBJ2-1; D is undetermined. The CDR3 consists of 14 residues. V shed 2 bases and J shed 8 bases, with 13 bases lying between them. CDR1 is SGHTA and CDR2 is FQGNSA in the germline V gene. The CDR3 nucleotides are TGTGCCAGCAGCTTATTGAGTGGACGACATGAGCAGTTCTTC. This encodes CASSLLSGRHEQFF.

This chain joins TRBV12-5 and TRBJ2-1; 11 nucleotides agree with TRBD2. The V and J ends lost 6 bases and 7 bases, in that order; junction bases with no gene match: 8. CDR1 and CDR2 (germline): LGHNT, FRNRAP. CDR3 size: 15 residues. CDR3 amino acids: CASGRTSGLSNEQFF. Written as DNA, the CDR3 is TGTGCTAGTGGCAGGACTAGCGGGCTCTCGAATGAGCAGTTCTTC.

This clone has a single count. V usage is TRBV29-1 and J usage is TRBJ1-2; 7 positions agree with TRBD1. Germline values: CDR1 SQVTM, CDR2 ANQGSEA. The CDR3 contains 19 residues. V was pared by 2 bases and J by 2 bases, with 20 bases of the junction left unmatched. The DNA for the CDR3 is TGCAGCGTTGAACCCGAGGGTAGTCCTTGGGGCAGGGGGAACTATGGCTACACCTTC. It translates to CSVEPEGSPWGRGNYGYTF. Based on the CDR3 plus reference TRBV29-1 and TRBJ1-2, the full variable domain is SAVISQKPSRDICQRGTSLTIQCQVDSQVTMMFWYRQQPGQSLTLIATANQGSEATYESGFVIDKFPISRPNLTFSTLTVSNMSPEDSSIYLCSVEPEGSPWGRGNYGYTFGSGTRLTVV.

This clone is a singleton in its sample. The rearrangement links TRBV27 to TRBJ2-1; D may be TRBD1 (6 bases). V lost 0 bases and J 3 bases, leaving 12 bases between the germline ends. CDR1 and CDR2 (germline): MNHEY, SMNVEV (reference sequence). The CDR3 length is 16 residues. The CDR3 here is CASSLSGGEGYNEQFF. As DNA, the CDR3 is TGTGCCAGCAGTTTATCAGGGGGAGAGGGCTACAATGAGCAGTTCTTC.

The chain is built from TRBV9 and TRBJ1-1; the match to TRBD1 covers 9 bases. V was clipped by 0 bases and J by 1 base; unmatched bases: 4. Germline values: CDR1 SGDLS, CDR2 YYNGEE. The CDR3 has 16 residues. CDR3 sequence: CASSVARTGENTEAFF. The CDR3 DNA reads TGTGCCAGCAGCGTAGCTAGGACAGGGGAGAACACTGAAGCTTTCTTT.

This chain connects TRBV5-1 to TRBJ2-7; D is unclear. CDR1 is SGHRS, CDR2 YFSETQ, per germline. The CDR3 is 11 amino acids. V was clipped by 1 base and J by 5 bases, with 4 bases between them. CDR3 nucleotide sequence: TGCGCCAGCAGCTTGTTGAACGAGCAGTACTTC. Residues: CASSLLNEQYF.

V gene TRBV7-9 combines with J gene TRBJ2-2; possible D gene TRBD2, 6 bases. The V and J ends lost 7 bases and 2 bases respectively, with 20 bases between them. The CDR3 extends over 17 amino acids. The V gene's germline CDR1 is SEHNR and CDR2 FQNEAQ (reference sequence). This CDR3 reads CASIPGGTTLNTGELFF. The CDR3 DNA follows: TGTGCCAGCATACCCGGAGGGACGACTCTAAACACCGGGGAGCTGTTTTTT.

The chain recombines TRBV5-5 with TRBJ2-7; 8 bases align to TRBD2. Germline V gene data show CDR1 as SGHKS and CDR2 as YYEKEE (reference sequence). The CDR3 extends over 16 amino acids. V was clipped by 5 bases and J by 0 bases; unmatched bases: 10. The CDR3 DNA follows: TGTGCCAGCAGTCGGGCGGGAGGCCCCCGCTCCTACGAGCAGTACTTC. Translated: CASSRAGGPRSYEQYF.

This rearrangement joins TRBV11-3 to TRBJ2-7; 11 positions match TRBD1. After removal of 2 bases from V and 3 bases from J, the junction contained 3 bases not matched to a gene. The CDR3 consists of 15 residues. CDR1 SGHNT and CDR2 YENEEA come from the germline V gene. The CDR3 DNA is TGTGCCAGCAGCTTATCCGGGACAGGGGGCTACGAGCAGTACTTC. Its translation: CASSLSGTGGYEQYF.